These T cell receptor beta chains were read from a single sample in a study of a mutant IDH1 vaccine in newly diagnosed glioma. This table comes from immunoSEQ multiplex PCR, and its TCRdb copy is limited to in-frame clones, with some not included. The sample shows 50,000 to 70,000 clones, 84% of them seen only once. No antigen is known for these receptors. Sequences were derived from PBMCs, sampled from a glioma patient whose treatment included an IDH1 peptide vaccine. These receptor sequences come from a man aged 18 to 30 with glioma. Each CDR3 is given with its conserved first and last residue. D genes are given only for firm matches. The size field is filled for only some rows; it gives once, few, many or a size class.

-	TRBV7-9	TRBJ2-7	TRBD1	TGTGCCAGCAGCTTATTCAGACAGGGGATGAACGAGCAGTACTTC	CASSLFRQGMNEQYF
-	TRBV5-5	TRBJ2-5	TRBD2	TGTGCCAGCAGCCCACGGTGGCGGGAGGGCCGAGTTGAGGAGACCCAGTACTTC	CASSPRWREGRVEETQYF
-	TRBV15	TRBJ1-3	-	TGTGCCACCAGCAGAGATTGGGGACCTACGGGAAACACCATATATTTT	CATSRDWGPTGNTIYF
-	TRBV2	TRBJ2-7	TRBD2	TGTGCCAGCAGTGACACTAGCGGGGCATACGAGCAGTACTTC	CASSDTSGAYEQYF
-	TRBV27	TRBJ2-3	-	TGTGCCAGCACCCTAAGGGGCAGGTTCTCAGATACGCAGTATTTT	CASTLRGRFSDTQYF
-	TRBV7-9	TRBJ1-2	TRBD1	TGTGCCAGCAGCTTAACCATCCCATCCGGACAGGGCGGCGGCTACACCTTC	CASSLTIPSGQGGGYTF
-	TRBV30	TRBJ1-5	-	TGTGCCTGGAACCGGGGTCCGGGGCAGCCCCAGCATTTT	CAWNRGPGQPQHF
-	TRBV4-3	TRBJ1-3	-	TGCGCCAGCAGCCAAGAATTTGCAGGGGCTGGTGGAAACACCATATATTTT	CASSQEFAGAGGNTIYF
once	TRBV27	TRBJ2-1	-	TGTGCCAGCAGTTTTCGGGGAGGCTATGAGCAGTTCTTC	CASSFRGGYEQFF
-	TRBV5-6	TRBJ2-7	TRBD2	TGTGCCAGCAGCACTAAACCGGGGGGGTCCTACGAGCAGTACTTC	CASSTKPGGSYEQYF
few	TRBV7-9	TRBJ1-2	-	TGTGCCAGCAGCCCGGGGGCCACCAGGGGCATTAACTATGGCTACACCTTC	CASSPGATRGINYGYTF
-	TRBV7-3	TRBJ1-1	-	TGTGCCAGCAGCCTACAGGGCGGGGTCTCAGCTTTCTTT	CASSLQGGVSAFF
-	TRBV19	TRBJ2-1	TRBD2	TGTGCCAGTAGTAGTACTAGCGGGGGGTACAATGAGCAGTTCTTC	CASSSTSGGYNEQFF
-	TRBV19	TRBJ2-3	TRBD2	TGTGCCAGTAGTAAGGCTAGCGGGAGGATAGTAGGAGATACGCAGTATTTT	CASSKASGRIVGDTQYF
-	TRBV7-8	TRBJ2-2	-	TGTGCCAGCAGCTTAGACAGGGGGGGGAACACCGGGGAGCTGTTTTTT	CASSLDRGGNTGELFF
-	TRBV7-2	TRBJ1-4	TRBD1	TGTGCCAGCACCTGGACAGGGAATGAAAAACTGTTTTTT	CASTWTGNEKLFF